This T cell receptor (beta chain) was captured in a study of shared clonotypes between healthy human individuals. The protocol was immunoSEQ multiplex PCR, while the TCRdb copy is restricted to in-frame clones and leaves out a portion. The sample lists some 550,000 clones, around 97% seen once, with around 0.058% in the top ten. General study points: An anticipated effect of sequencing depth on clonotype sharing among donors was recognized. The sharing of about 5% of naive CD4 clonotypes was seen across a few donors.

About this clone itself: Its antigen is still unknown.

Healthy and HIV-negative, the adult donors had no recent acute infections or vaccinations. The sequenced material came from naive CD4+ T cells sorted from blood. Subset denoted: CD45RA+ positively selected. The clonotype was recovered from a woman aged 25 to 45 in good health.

The CDR3 protein is CASSIGLQRGYTF. The CDR3 bases are TGTGCCAGTAGTATAGGGCTCCAACGAGGCTACACCTTC. The chain carries TRBV19 and TRBJ1-2; D ambiguous. This CDR3 has 13 amino acids. CDR1 LNHDA and CDR2 SQIVND come from the germline V gene (reference sequence). V shed 1 base and J shed 8 bases, with 11 bases lying between them.